This TCR beta chain was captured in a study of tumor and adjacent non-tumor tissue in lung cancer. Germline V lookup: CDR1 MNHEY, CDR2 SVGAGI. The CDR3 is 13 residues long. The germline V and J ends were trimmed by 7 bases and 3 bases, with 12 bases remaining between them. A modified ARM-PCR protocol with three rounds of nested PCR amplified TCRbeta. A single record per CDR3 protein comes from TCRdb applying MiXCR to the multiplex PCR reads. The table records roughly 150,000 distinct CDR3 sequences, about 71% of them present only once. This sample's RNA came from whole unsorted tissue. Between August and November 2014, newly diagnosed, chemotherapy-naive lung cancer patients underwent thoracic surgery in China.

The sequenced sample was lung tumor tissue. V is TRBV6-5 and J is TRBJ1-2; D gene uncertain. The sequence was obtained from a man in his 60s with small cell lung cancer. The CDR3 loop reads CASKEAVDYGYTF. The CDR3 nucleotides are TGTGCCAGCAAGGAGGCGGTGGACTATGGCTACACCTTC.